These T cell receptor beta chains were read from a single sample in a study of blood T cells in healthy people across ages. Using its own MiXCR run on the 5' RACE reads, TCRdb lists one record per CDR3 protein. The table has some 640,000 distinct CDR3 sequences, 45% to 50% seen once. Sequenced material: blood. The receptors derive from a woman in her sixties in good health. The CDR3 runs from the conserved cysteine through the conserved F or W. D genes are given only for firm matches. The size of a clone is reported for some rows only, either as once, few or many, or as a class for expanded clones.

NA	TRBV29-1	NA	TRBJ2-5	CSSGNRIQETQYF	TGCAGCTCTGGTAACAGGATCCAAGAGACCCAGTACTTC
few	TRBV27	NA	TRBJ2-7	CASSIISPGGANYEQYF	TGTGCCAGCAGTATTATATCCCCGGGGGGCGCCAACTACGAGCAGTACTTC
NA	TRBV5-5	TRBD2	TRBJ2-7	CASSLAGRGDEQYF	TGTGCCAGCAGCTTGGCAGGACGGGGGGACGAGCAGTACTTC
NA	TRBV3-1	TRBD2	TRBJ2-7	CASSQLGRERYNEQYF	TGTGCCAGCAGCCAACTTGGGCGGGAGAGGTACAATGAGCAGTACTTC
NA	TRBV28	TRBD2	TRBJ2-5	CASRGGTRYFGETQYF	TGTGCCAGCAGAGGCGGGACTAGGTATTTCGGGGAGACCCAGTACTTC
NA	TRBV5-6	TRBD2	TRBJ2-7	CASTGGTRREYF	TGTGCCAGCACCGGGGGGACGAGGAGGGAGTACTTC
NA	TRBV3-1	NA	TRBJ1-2	CASSDNRKANYGYTF	TGTGCCAGCAGTGACAACAGGAAAGCTAACTATGGCTACACCTTC
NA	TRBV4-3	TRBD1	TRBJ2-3	CASSQDGSGTANTDTQYF	TGCGCCAGCAGCCAAGACGGGTCCGGGACAGCGAACACAGATACGCAGTATTTT
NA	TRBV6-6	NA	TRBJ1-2	CASSDLQSYGYTF	TGTGCCAGCAGTGACTTACAGAGCTATGGCTACACCTTC
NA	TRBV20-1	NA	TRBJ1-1	CSAVLNGGTGVGTEAFF	TGCAGTGCCGTACTAAACGGGGGCACCGGAGTAGGCACTGAAGCTTTCTTT
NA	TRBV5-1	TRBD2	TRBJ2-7	CASGAGGAYEQYF	TGCGCCAGCGGAGCGGGAGGAGCCTACGAGCAGTACTTC
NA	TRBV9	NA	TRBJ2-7	CASSVEAGGSYNEQYF	TGTGCCAGCAGCGTAGAAGCTGGGGGCTCCTACAATGAGCAGTACTTC
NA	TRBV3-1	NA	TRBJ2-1	CASSRAGTRKNEQFF	TGTGCCAGCAGTCGCGCCGGGACCCGGAAGAATGAGCAGTTCTTC
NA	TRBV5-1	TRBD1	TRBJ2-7	CASSPTGTGLTEQYF	TGCGCCAGCAGTCCTACCGGGACAGGGCTTACCGAGCAGTACTTC
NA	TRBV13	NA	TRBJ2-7	CASSPGDESREQYF	TGTGCCAGCAGCCCAGGGGACGAATCTCGCGAGCAGTACTTC
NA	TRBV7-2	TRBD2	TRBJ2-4	CASSFSGGAQAKNIQYF	TGTGCCAGCAGCTTTTCGGGAGGGGCCCAAGCCAAAAACATTCAGTACTTC
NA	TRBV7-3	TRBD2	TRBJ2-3	CASSPIAGSADTQYF	TGTGCCAGCAGCCCGATAGCGGGATCGGCAGATACGCAGTATTTT
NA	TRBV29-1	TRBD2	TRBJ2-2	CSVRTSEDGELFF	TGCAGCGTACGGACTAGCGAAGACGGGGAGCTGTTTTTT
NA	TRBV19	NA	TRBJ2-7	CASSRSGEGIYEQYF	TGTGCCAGTAGTCGCTCAGGGGAGGGCATCTACGAGCAGTACTTC
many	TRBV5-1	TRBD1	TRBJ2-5	CASSLAGQGRQETQYF	TGCGCCAGCAGCTTGGCGGGACAGGGGAGGCAAGAGACCCAGTACTTC
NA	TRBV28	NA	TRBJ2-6	CASGQGSAGANVLTF	TGTGCCAGCGGCCAGGGTAGCGCTGGGGCCAACGTCCTGACTTTC
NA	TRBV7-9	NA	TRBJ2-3	CASSCGGIGTDTQYF	TGTGCCAGCAGCTGTGGAGGGATTGGGACAGATACGCAGTATTTT
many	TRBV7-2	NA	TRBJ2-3	CASSLTYASTDTQYF	TGTGCCAGCAGCTTAACGTATGCCAGCACAGATACGCAGTATTTT
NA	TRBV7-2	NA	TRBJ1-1	CVSSLVAWDAEAFF	TGTGTCAGCAGCTTAGTTGCTTGGGACGCTGAAGCTTTCTTT
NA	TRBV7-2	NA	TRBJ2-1	CASSFVIGQFNEQFF	TGTGCCAGCAGCTTCGTTATAGGCCAGTTCAATGAGCAGTTCTTC
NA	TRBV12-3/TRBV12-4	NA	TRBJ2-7	CASSLGRLREQYF	TGTGCCAGCAGTTTAGGTCGGTTGAGGGAGCAGTACTTC
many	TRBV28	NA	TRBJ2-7	CASSLTFYEQYF	TGTGCCAGCAGTTTAACGTTCTACGAGCAGTACTTC
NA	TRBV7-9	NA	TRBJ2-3	CASSPDRRGTDTQYF	TGTGCCAGCAGTCCGGACAGAAGGGGAACAGATACGCAGTATTTT
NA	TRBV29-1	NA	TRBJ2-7	CSVGGTVRGTSSYEQYF	TGCAGCGTTGGGGGAACCGTCAGGGGCACGAGCTCCTACGAGCAGTACTTC
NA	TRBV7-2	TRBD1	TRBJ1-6	CASSLAGQGDTNSPLHF	TGTGCCAGCAGCTTAGCGGGACAGGGGGATACTAATTCACCCCTCCACTTT
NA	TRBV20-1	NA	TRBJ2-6	CSARALDSSGTSGANVLTF	TGCAGTGCTAGAGCCCTCGACAGCAGTGGGACCTCTGGGGCCAACGTCCTGACTTTC
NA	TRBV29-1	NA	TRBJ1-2	CSVVEGYGYTF	TGCAGCGTTGTGGAGGGCTATGGCTACACCTTC
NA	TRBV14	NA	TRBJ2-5	CASSPGRKIRETQYF	TGTGCCAGCAGCCCGGGACGGAAGATTAGGGAGACCCAGTACTTC
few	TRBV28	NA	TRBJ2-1	CASSLSGQMGFF	TGTGCCAGCAGTTTATCAGGCCAGATGGGGTTCTTC
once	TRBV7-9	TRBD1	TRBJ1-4	CASSLRQGIEKLFF	TGTGCCAGCAGCTTAAGACAGGGAATTGAAAAACTGTTTTTT
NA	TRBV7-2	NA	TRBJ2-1	CASSGPGYEQFF	TGTGCCAGCAGCGGACCCGGCTATGAGCAGTTCTTC
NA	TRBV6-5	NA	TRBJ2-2	CASILDGYTGELFF	TGTGCCAGCATTCTAGACGGATACACCGGGGAGCTGTTTTTT
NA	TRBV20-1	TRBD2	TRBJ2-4	CSVQGPSGTPEQYF	TGCAGTGTCCAGGGGCCTAGCGGGACTCCAGAGCAGTACTTC
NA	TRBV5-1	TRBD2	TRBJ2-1	CASSAPGTSGTYSYNEQFF	TGCGCCAGCAGCGCCCCCGGGACTAGCGGGACATACTCCTACAATGAGCAGTTCTTC